These 25 T cell receptor beta chains were sequenced from one sample in a study of T cell responses to AZD1222 COVID-19 vaccine. The data were produced by immunoSEQ multiplex PCR, yet TCRdb's version contains in-frame clones alone and is incomplete. This table holds 250,000 to 300,000 clones, 90% to 95% found once. The material was peripheral blood, obtained 28 days after the second AZD1222 dose. These receptors originate from an adult who received the AZD1222 COVID-19 vaccine.

The chain carries TRBV19 and TRBJ2-1, with D perhaps TRBD1 or TRBD2 (5 bases each). From germline, CDR1 is LNHDA and CDR2 SQIVND (reference sequence). The CDR3 has 13 residues. V lost 7 bases to trimming and J lost 5 bases, with 12 bases between them. In nucleotides, the CDR3 is TGTGCCAGTAACCGGGACCGAGACAATGAGCAGTTCTTC. Translation: CASNRDRDNEQFF.

The V call is TRBV27, the J call TRBJ1-6; 9 bases line up with TRBD1. Germline trimming cut 7 bases from V and 6 bases from J; bases unmatched to any gene: 7. The CDR3 is 15 amino acids. Germline values: CDR1 MNHEY, CDR2 SMNVEV (reference sequence). Here the CDR3 reads CASTGTGTLNSPLHF. CDR3 nucleotides: TGTGCCAGCACCGGGACAGGGACCCTTAATTCACCCCTCCACTTT.

The chain uses TRBV25-1 and TRBJ1-5; 7 bases are shared with TRBD1. Per the germline V gene, CDR1 is MGHDK and CDR2 is SYGVNS. The CDR3 spans 13 residues. Losses at the gene ends were 3 bases for V and 7 bases for J; bases not matched to a gene: 3. CDR3 loop: CASSDRGDQPQHF. The CDR3 DNA follows: TGTGCCAGCAGTGACAGGGGGGACCAGCCCCAGCATTTT.

This clone came up once. The rearrangement uses TRBV27 and TRBJ2-1; TRBD1 matches 9 bases. The CDR3 sequence is 15 residues long. Germline lookup yields CDR1 MNHEY and CDR2 SMNVEV (reference sequence). The trim removed 6 bases at V and 6 bases at J, leaving 9 bases unmatched. CDR3 loop: CASSPGQGNGNEQFF. As DNA, the CDR3 is TGTGCCAGCAGCCCGGGACAGGGAAACGGCAATGAGCAGTTCTTC.

This rearrangement joins TRBV5-1 to TRBJ2-2; a weak D match, TRBD2 (6 bases). Trimming pared 0 bases from V and 4 bases from J, leaving 10 bases between. CDR1 and CDR2 from the germline V gene are SGHRS and YFSETQ. The CDR3 spans 15 residues. This CDR3 reads CASSLDPGGTGELFF. The DNA for the CDR3 is TGCGCCAGCAGCTTGGACCCCGGGGGCACCGGGGAGCTGTTTTTT.

The chain uses TRBV2 and TRBJ1-5; maybe TRBD1 (6 bases). The CDR3 loop spans 14 amino acids. Germline V gene sequence: CDR1 SNHLY, CDR2 FYNNEI. V gave up 6 bases and J gave up 0 bases, with 9 bases separating them. The CDR3 here is CASRDSLSNQPQHF. CDR3 in DNA: TGTGCCAGCAGGGACAGCCTTAGCAATCAGCCCCAGCATTTT.

V gene TRBV4-2 combines with J gene TRBJ1-2; no reliable D call. This CDR3 spans 14 amino acids. Trimming cost V 0 bases and J 2 bases, with 7 bases left between them. The V gene's germline CDR1 is LGHNA and CDR2 YNFKEQ. CDR3 sequence: CASSQDQLNYGYTF. CDR3 sequence (DNA): TGTGCCAGCAGCCAAGATCAGTTAAACTATGGCTACACCTTC.

The gene calls are TRBV12-3 or TRBV12-4 and TRBJ1-4; D is unresolved. Trimming took off 1 base at V and 13 bases at J, with 13 bases between the two ends. The CDR3 is made up of 13 amino acids. CDR3 sequence: CASSLGRRGRLFF. The DNA for the CDR3 is TGTGCCAGCAGTTTAGGCAGGCGGGGTCGACTGTTTTTT.

This chain joins TRBV29-1 and TRBJ1-1; D call uncertain. Between the trimmed V and J ends, which lost 6 bases and 4 bases, there was a span of 15 bases. The CDR3 runs to 13 residues. Germline V CDR1 and CDR2: SQVTM, ANQGSEA. CDR3 sequence: CSVVRTDGTEAFF. CDR3 DNA sequence: TGCAGCGTGGTCAGGACGGACGGCACTGAAGCTTTCTTT.

In nucleotides, the CDR3 is TGTGCCAGCAGAAGGGGCCAGGGACTGAACACTGAAGCTTTCTTT. It is translated as CASRRGQGLNTEAFF. V gene TRBV6-5 combines with J gene TRBJ1-1; D possibly corresponds to TRBD1 (5 bases). This CDR3 has 15 residues. The ends were cut back, 6 bases at V and 0 bases at J, with 14 bases in the middle. Germline CDR1 and CDR2: MNHEY and SVGAGI.

The rearrangement uses TRBV6-1 and TRBJ1-5, with D hard to call. Per the germline V gene, CDR1 is MNHNS and CDR2 is SASEGT. CDR3 size: 15 residues. The V and J ends lost 7 bases and 4 bases respectively, with 17 bases between them. Here the CDR3 DNA reads TGTGCCAGCACTGGTCAGGCCCGGGGTAATCAGCCCCAGCATTTT. As protein: CASTGQARGNQPQHF.

The V gene is TRBV18, the J gene TRBJ1-1; D gene unclear. This CDR3 contains 15 residues. From germline, CDR1 is KGHSH and CDR2 LQKENI. V lost 0 bases and J lost 5, with 13 bases in between. CDR3 DNA sequence: TGTGCCAGCTCACCACCGTTAAGGGTGAGAACTGAAGCTTTCTTT. This codes for CASSPPLRVRTEAFF.

The chain employs TRBV7-2 and TRBJ2-5; the D gene is possibly TRBD1 (5 bases). The CDR3 extends over 15 amino acids. CDR1 is SGHTA, CDR2 FQGNSA, per germline. Trimming removed 4 bases from V and 3 bases from J, with 15 bases in between. The CDR3 is CASSSQIAREETQYF. DNA for the CDR3: TGTGCCAGCAGCTCTCAGATAGCCAGGGAAGAGACCCAGTACTTC.

As for this clone: The same CDR3 is also encoded by other DNA sequences in this sample. The CDR3 bases are TGTGCCAGCAGCCAGGCTGGCGGGAACTATGGCTACACCTTC. Translation: CASSQAGGNYGYTF. This chain links TRBV3-1 (or the pseudogene TRBV3-2) with TRBJ1-2; D remains unclear. The CDR3 has 14 residues. Between the trimmed V and J ends, which lost 3 bases and 2 bases, there was a span of 10 bases. Germline V CDR1 and CDR2: LGHDT, YNNKEL (reference sequence).

J is TRBJ1-1 and V is TRBV5-1; unclear D gene. V lost 2 bases, J lost 5 bases, and 13 bases lay in between. Germline V lookup: CDR1 SGHRS, CDR2 YFSETQ. This CDR3 region has 14 residues. CDR3 bases: TGCGCCAGCAGCTTAACGGGAGGAAGTACTGAAGCTTTCTTT. This codes for CASSLTGGSTEAFF.

This clone was detected only a few times. The rearrangement uses TRBV7-3 and TRBJ2-1, with D perhaps matching TRBD2 (7 bases). The germline V and J ends were trimmed by 5 bases and 4 bases, with 15 bases remaining between them. Germline V gene lookup returns CDR1 SGHTA and CDR2 FQGTGA. The CDR3 is 15 residues long. CDR3 residues: CASSPQGREYNEQFF. CDR3 DNA sequence: TGTGCCAGCAGCCCCCAGGGGCGGGAGTACAATGAGCAGTTCTTC.

The V and J genes are TRBV27 and TRBJ2-3, with unresolved D. Trimming stripped 8 bases from V and 0 bases from J, with 12 bases between. The CDR3 totals 14 residues. Germline V lookup: CDR1 MNHEY, CDR2 SMNVEV (reference sequence). The CDR3 is CASGDLASTDTQYF. The DNA of the CDR3 is TGTGCCAGCGGGGATCTTGCTAGCACAGATACGCAGTATTTT.

This rearrangement joins TRBV28 to TRBJ1-5; 7 bases are shared with TRBD1. Per the germline V gene, CDR1 is MDHEN and CDR2 is SYDVKM. V trimming: 6 bases; J trimming: 7 bases; junction bases outside the gene matches: 9. The CDR3 sequence is 14 residues long. The CDR3 DNA is TGTGCCAGCAGGCATACAGGGGAGGGACAGCCCCAGCATTTT. This translates into CASRHTGEGQPQHF. The full variable domain, completed using reference TRBV28 and TRBJ1-5, is DVKVTQSSRYLVKRTGEKVFLECVQDMDHENMFWYRQDPGLGLRLIYFSYDVKMKEKGDIPEGYSVSREKKERFSLILESASTNQTSMYLCASRHTGEGQPQHFGDGTRLSIL.

The chain links TRBV29-1 to TRBJ1-1; tentatively, D is TRBD1 (6 bases). Per germline, CDR1 SQVTM and CDR2 ANQGSEA. This CDR3 contains 17 residues. V gave up 6 bases and J gave up 0 bases, with 23 bases separating them. CDR3 amino acids: CSVSPGTKISMNTEAFF. In nucleotides, the CDR3 is TGCAGCGTAAGCCCGGGGACAAAGATATCTATGAACACTGAAGCTTTCTTT.

A note on this clone: Other DNA sequences in this sample translate to the same CDR3. The chain combines TRBV5-1 with TRBJ1-1, with 7 bases identical to TRBD1. The germline CDR1 and CDR2 sequences are SGHRS and YFSETQ. V shed 4 bases and J 0 bases; nucleotides not matched to a gene: 3. The CDR3 totals 14 residues. CDR3 nucleotides: TGCGCCAGCAGCCTAGGGGGCATGAACACTGAAGCTTTCTTT. Its translation is CASSLGGMNTEAFF. Complete variable domain (other parts from reference TRBV5-1 and TRBJ1-1): KAGVTQTPRYLIKTRGQQVTLSCSPISGHRSVSWYQQTPGQGLQFLFEYFSETQRNKGNFPGRFSGRQFSNSRSEMNVSTLELGDSALYLCASSLGGMNTEAFFGQGTRLTVV.

The J gene is TRBJ2-2, the V gene TRBV6-1; D remains unclear. The germline V gene encodes CDR1 MNHNS and CDR2 SASEGT. The length of the CDR3 is 14 residues. The V end lost 0 bases, the J end lost 6 bases, and 8 bases lay between the germline ends. CDR3 DNA sequence: TGTGCCAGCAGTGAAGCGCTGGCAGCCGGGGAGCTGTTTTTT. Protein: CASSEALAAGELFF.

This clone was observed a single time. The chain recombines TRBV28 with TRBJ1-5, with 7 positions matching TRBD1. The CDR3 runs 14 residues. After removal of 8 bases from V and 7 bases from J, the junction contained 11 bases not matched to a gene. Germline loops: CDR1 MDHEN, CDR2 SYDVKM. CDR3 loop: CASRDEGARQPQHF. The CDR3 region has the DNA TGTGCCAGCCGAGATGAGGGGGCTCGGCAGCCCCAGCATTTT.

This chain joins TRBV7-9 and TRBJ1-4, with a weak D call TRBD1 (5 bases). Germline CDR1 reads SEHNR; CDR2 reads FQNEAQ (reference sequence). Trimming cost V 0 bases and J 7 bases, with 15 bases left between them. CDR3 size: 16 residues. The DNA of the CDR3 is TGTGCCAGCAGCTTAGCAGGTGCAGGGTCGAGTGAAAAACTGTTTTTT. This encodes CASSLAGAGSSEKLFF.

The chain joins TRBV5-1 to TRBJ1-1; tentative D call: TRBD1 (5 bases). Germline CDR1 is SGHRS and CDR2 is YFSETQ. V was clipped by 0 bases and J by 0 bases, with 9 bases between them. The CDR3 is 15 amino acids. In nucleotides, the CDR3 is TGCGCCAGCAGCTTGGCAACAGGCCTGAACACTGAAGCTTTCTTT. Residues: CASSLATGLNTEAFF.

The rearrangement uses TRBV6-6 and TRBJ1-5; TRBD1 aligns across 9 bases. The CDR3 is 14 residues long. J was trimmed by 3 bases and V by 6 bases; bases with no gene match: 3. Germline V gene sequence: CDR1 MNHNY, CDR2 SVGAGI (reference sequence). CDR3 region: CASRQGAYNQPQHF. CDR3 in DNA: TGTGCCAGCAGACAGGGGGCTTACAATCAGCCCCAGCATTTT.